This entry features one TCR beta chain sequence. The antigen it recognizes is unknown. The input lacks base qualities; no much larger clone sits a single base away. The data were obtained in a study of patients and donors after allogeneic stem cell transplantation (dated by TCRdb to the early 2020s). V and J are truncated by 0 bases and 0 bases respectively, leaving an intervening sequence of 9 bases. According to the germline V gene, CDR1 reads SNHLY and CDR2 reads FYNNEI. The CDR3, from cysteine to phenylalanine, totals 16 residues. Only the CDR3 DNA stays, 48 bases, in frame from base 1. Library preparation was by RT-PCR. Sequencing was performed on a NextSeq 550. Using fastp trimming at Q25 and MiXCR clonotype assembly, TCRdb reanalyzed the public sequencing data and kept in-frame beta chains. Each record represents a unique CDR3 protein, reported with the most common genes and DNA among its rows. The sample includes about 110,000 distinct CDR3 sequences, with approximately 40% observed a single time. The top ten constitute 27% of the sample.

The sample comprised blood, either unsorted or a sorted T cell fraction (not recorded which). This TCR came from a human donor who was either an allogeneic HSCT recipient or a stem cell or donor lymphocyte infusion donor (not recorded which). It is not recorded whose cells these are; they may come from a transplant donor. The receptor chain draws on TRBV2 and TRBJ2-1; no D gene is confidently identified. In nucleotide form, the sequence is TGTGCCAGCAGTGAAGCGCCCTGGACCTCCTACAATGAGCAGTTCTTC. This translates into CASSEAPWTSYNEQFF. Supplemented by the reference TRBV2 and TRBJ2-1 proteins around the CDR3, the complete variable domain is EPEVTQTPSHQVTQMGQEVILRCVPISNHLYFYWYRQILGQKVEFLVSFYNNEISEKSEIFDDQFSVERPDGSNFTLKIRSTKLEDSAMYFCASSEAPWTSYNEQFFGPGTRLTVL.